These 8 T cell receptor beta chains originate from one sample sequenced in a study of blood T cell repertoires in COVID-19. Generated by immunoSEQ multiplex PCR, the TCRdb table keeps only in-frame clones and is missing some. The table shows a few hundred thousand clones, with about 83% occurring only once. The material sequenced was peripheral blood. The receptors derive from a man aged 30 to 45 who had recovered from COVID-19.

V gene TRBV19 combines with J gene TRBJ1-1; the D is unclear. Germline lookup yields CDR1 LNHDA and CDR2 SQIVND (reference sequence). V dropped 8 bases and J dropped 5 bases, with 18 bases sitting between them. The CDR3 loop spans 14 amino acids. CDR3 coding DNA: TGTGCCAGTGATACACCCGGGAGTGAGACTGAAGCTTTCTTT. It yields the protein CASDTPGSETEAFF.

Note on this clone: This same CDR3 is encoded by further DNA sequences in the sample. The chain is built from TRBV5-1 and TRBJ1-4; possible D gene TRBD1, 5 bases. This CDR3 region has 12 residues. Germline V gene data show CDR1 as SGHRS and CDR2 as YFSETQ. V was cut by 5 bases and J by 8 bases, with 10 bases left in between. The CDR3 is CASRGEEEKLFF. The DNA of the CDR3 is TGCGCCAGCAGAGGGGAGGAGGAAAAACTGTTTTTT.

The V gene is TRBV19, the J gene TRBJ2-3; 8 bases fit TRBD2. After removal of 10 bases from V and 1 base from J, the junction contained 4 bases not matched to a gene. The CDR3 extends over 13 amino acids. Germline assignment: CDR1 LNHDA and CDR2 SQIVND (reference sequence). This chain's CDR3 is CATHSGGTDTQYF. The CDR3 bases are TGTGCCACCCATAGCGGGGGCACAGATACGCAGTATTTT.

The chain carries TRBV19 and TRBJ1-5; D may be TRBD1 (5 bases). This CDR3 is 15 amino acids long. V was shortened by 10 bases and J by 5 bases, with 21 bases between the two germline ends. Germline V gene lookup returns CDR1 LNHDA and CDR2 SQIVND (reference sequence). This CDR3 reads CATQTTGGDYQPQHF. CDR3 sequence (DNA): TGTGCCACTCAAACCACCGGAGGGGACTATCAGCCCCAGCATTTT. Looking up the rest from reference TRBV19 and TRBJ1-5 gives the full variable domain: DGGITQSPKYLFRKEGQNVTLSCEQNLNHDAMYWYRQDPGQGLRLIYYSQIVNDFQKGDIAEGYSVSREKKESFPLTVTSAQKNPTAFYLCATQTTGGDYQPQHFGDGTRLSIL.

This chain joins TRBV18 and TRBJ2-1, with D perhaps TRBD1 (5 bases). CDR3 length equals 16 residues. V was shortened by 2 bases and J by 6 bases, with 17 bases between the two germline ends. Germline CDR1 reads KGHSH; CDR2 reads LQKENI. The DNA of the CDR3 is TGTGCCAGCTCACCATTAAGGACAACGGCGTCCAATGAGCAGTTCTTC. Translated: CASSPLRTTASNEQFF.

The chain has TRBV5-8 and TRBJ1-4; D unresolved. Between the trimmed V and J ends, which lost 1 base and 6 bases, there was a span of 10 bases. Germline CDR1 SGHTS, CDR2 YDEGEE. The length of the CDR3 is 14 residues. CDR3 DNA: TGTGCCAGCAGCTTGCGGGGAGCTGATGAAAAACTGTTTTTT. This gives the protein CASSLRGADEKLFF.

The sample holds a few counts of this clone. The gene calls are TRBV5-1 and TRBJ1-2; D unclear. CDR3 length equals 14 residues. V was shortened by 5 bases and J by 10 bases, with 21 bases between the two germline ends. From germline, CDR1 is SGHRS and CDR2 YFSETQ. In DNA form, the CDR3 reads TGCGCCAGCAGTTTTGAAGGTGCTCCCGGGGACTACACCTTC. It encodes CASSFEGAPGDYTF.

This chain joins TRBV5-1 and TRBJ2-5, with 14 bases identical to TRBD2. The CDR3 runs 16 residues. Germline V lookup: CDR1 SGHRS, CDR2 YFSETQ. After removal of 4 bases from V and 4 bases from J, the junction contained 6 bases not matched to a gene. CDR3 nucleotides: TGCGCCAGCAGCAACGGCGGGACTAGCGGGGGAGAGACCCAGTACTTC. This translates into CASSNGGTSGGETQYF.